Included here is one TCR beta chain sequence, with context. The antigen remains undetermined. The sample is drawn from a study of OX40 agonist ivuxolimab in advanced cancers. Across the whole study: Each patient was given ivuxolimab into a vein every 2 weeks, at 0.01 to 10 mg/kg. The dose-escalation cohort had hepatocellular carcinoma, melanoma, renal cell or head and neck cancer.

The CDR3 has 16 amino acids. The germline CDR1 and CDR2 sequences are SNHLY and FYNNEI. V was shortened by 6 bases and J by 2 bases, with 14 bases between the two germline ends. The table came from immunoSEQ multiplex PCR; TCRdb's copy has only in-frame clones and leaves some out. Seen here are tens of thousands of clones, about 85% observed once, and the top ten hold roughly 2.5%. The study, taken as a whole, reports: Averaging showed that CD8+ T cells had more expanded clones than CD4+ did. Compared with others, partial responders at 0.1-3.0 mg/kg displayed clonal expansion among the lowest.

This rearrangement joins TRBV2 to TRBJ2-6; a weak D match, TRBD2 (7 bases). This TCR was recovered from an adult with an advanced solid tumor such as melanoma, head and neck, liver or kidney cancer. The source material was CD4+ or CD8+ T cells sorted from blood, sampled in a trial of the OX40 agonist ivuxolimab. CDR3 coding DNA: TGTGCCAGCAGCCAAAGGGGGGGGCCTGGGGCCAACGTCCTGACTTTC. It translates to CASSQRGGPGANVLTF.